This TCR beta chain comes out of a study of CD8 T cells in Susac syndrome. Random hexamers served to reverse transcribe roughly 0.45 to 1 ug RNA. Amplification of TCR beta CDR3 was carried out by immunoSEQ multiplex PCR, which covered 54 Vbeta and 13 Jbeta segments. TCRdb redid the calling of the immunoSEQ multiplex PCR reads with MiXCR, one entry per CDR3 protein. The sample shows roughly 180,000 distinct CDR3 sequences, roughly 92% of them seen only once. In contrast to the negatively isolated CD8+ and CD4+ T cells, TEMRA cells were FACS-enriched. The J segment lost 3 bases and the V segment lost 0 bases, leaving 4 bases of the junction unmatched. The CDR3 sequence is 16 residues long. The germline CDR1 and CDR2 sequences are LGHDT and YNNKEL (reference sequence).

The sequence was collected from a human donor with multiple sclerosis. The sequencing input was CD4+ T cells from PBMCs. This sequence joins TRBV3-1 and TRBJ2-7, with 11 bases matching TRBD2. The CDR3 loop is CASSQDVLAGGYEQYF. The CDR3 DNA reads TGTGCCAGCAGCCAAGATGTGCTAGCGGGGGGCTACGAGCAGTACTTC.